This T cell receptor beta chain was documented in a study of blood T cell repertoires in COVID-19. Study at large: PBMCs, B-cell-depleted T cells, or T cells were the source of the cDNA or gDNA that made up the material.

The CDR3 length is 14 residues. Losses at the gene ends were 4 bases for V and 1 base for J; bases not matched to a gene: 3. Germline V gene data show CDR1 as MNHEY and CDR2 as SMNVEV (reference sequence). In the study's own analysis: It was from reference gene primer amplification that nucleated cell counts were estimated. Sequenced by immunoSEQ multiplex PCR; TCRdb stores in-frame clones only, minus some. V, J and clone size reflect that table, while D and trimming were determined from the DNA. In the table there are 200,000 to 300,000 clones, approximately 83% of which are singletons. This clone has only one observation.

Input material: peripheral blood. The receptor comes from a woman aged 30 to 39 who had recovered from COVID-19. The V gene is TRBV27, the J gene TRBJ2-7, with 8 bases that match TRBD1. DNA of the CDR3: TGTGCCAGCAGTTATGGACAGGGATCCTACGAGCAGTACTTC. This codes for CASSYGQGSYEQYF.